The sequence of this T cell receptor beta chain was determined in a study of T cell repertoires in cytomegalovirus infection. Study-level information: TCR beta signatures that were public indicated CMV infection and matching HLA type.

The CDR3 is 16 amino acids. Trimming shortened V by 0 bases and J by 0 bases, and 9 bases separated the two germline ends. The V gene's germline CDR1 is DFQATT and CDR2 SNEGSKA (reference sequence). As to this clonotype: Its antigen is as yet unknown.

MiXCR, run by TCRdb on the reads, gives a single entry per CDR3 protein. This table has 150,000 to 200,000 distinct CDR3 sequences, 28% appearing once. The study's findings and limits: The study found HLA-C-restricted CMV-specific TCR beta clonotypes dominating the ex vivo response. People with CMV and the relevant HLA were identified by cumulative public TCR beta family frequency.

This TCR was sampled from a human donor in good health (CMV status not recorded). Some clones in this sample may be carry-over from other donors' samples. What was sequenced was PBMCs. The V call is TRBV20-1, the J call TRBJ1-6, with no clear D. The DNA of the CDR3 is TGCAGTGCTAGAGATGGGGATAGCTCCTATAATTCACCCCTCCACTTT. Protein product: CSARDGDSSYNSPLHF.